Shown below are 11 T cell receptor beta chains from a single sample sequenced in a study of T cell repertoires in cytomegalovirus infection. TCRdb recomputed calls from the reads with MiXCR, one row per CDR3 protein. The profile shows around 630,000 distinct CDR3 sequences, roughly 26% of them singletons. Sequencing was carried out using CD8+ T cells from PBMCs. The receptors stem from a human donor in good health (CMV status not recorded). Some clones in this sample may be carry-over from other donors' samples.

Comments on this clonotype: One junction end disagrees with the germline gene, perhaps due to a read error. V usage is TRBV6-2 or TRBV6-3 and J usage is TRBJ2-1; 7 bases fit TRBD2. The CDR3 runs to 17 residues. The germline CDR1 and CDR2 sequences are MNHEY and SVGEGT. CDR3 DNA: TGTGTCAGCAGTTACGAAGGGCGGGGGAAGGTCTACAATGAGCAGTTCTTC. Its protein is CVSSYEGRGKVYNEQFF.

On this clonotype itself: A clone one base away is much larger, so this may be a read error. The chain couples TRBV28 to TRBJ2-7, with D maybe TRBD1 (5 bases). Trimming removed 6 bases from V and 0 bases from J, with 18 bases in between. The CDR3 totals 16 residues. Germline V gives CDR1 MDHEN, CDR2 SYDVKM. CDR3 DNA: TGTGCCAGCAGATCTCTCTCAGGGATGTTCTCCTACGAGCAGTACGTC. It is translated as CASRSLSGMFSYEQYV.

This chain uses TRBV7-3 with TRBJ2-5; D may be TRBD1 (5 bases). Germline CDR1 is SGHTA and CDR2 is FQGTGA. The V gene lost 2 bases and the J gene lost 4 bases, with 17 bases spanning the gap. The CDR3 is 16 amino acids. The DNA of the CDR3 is TGTGCCAGCAGCTTACAGGGTCCAGCATCCGTAGAGACCCAGTACTTC. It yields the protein CASSLQGPASVETQYF.

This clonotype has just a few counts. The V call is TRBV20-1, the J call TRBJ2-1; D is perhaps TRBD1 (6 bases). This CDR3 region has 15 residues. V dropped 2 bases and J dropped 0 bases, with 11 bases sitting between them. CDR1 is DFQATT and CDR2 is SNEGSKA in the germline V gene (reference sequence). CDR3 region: CSARYRGSSYNEQFF. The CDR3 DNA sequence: TGCAGTGCTAGATATAGGGGGAGCTCCTACAATGAGCAGTTCTTC.

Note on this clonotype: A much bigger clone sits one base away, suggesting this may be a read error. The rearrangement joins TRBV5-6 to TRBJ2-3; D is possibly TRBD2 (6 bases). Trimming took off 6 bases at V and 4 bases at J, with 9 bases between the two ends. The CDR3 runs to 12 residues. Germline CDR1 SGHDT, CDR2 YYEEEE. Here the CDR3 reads CASTSGADTQYF. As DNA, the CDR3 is TGTGCCAGCACGTCGGGGGCAGATACGCAGTATTTT. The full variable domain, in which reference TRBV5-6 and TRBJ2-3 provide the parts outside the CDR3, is DAGVTQSPTHLIKTRGQQVTLRCSPKSGHDTVSWYQQALGQGPQFIFQYYEEEERQRGNFPDRFSGHQFPNYSSELNVNALLLGDSALYLCASTSGADTQYFGPGTRLTVL.

The CDR3 DNA sequence: TGTGCCAGCCGACATACGAAGCTTGAAGCTTTCTTT. Encoded protein: CASRHTKLEAFF. V usage is TRBV7-9 and J usage is TRBJ1-1; no clear D. The CDR3 runs 12 residues. Germline V gene lookup returns CDR1 SEHNR and CDR2 FQNEAQ (reference sequence). Trimming cost V 8 bases and J 7 bases, with 14 bases left between them.

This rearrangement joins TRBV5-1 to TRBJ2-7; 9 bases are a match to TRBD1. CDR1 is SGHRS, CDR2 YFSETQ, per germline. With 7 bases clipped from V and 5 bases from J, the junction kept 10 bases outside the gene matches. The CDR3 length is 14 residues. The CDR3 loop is CASYTGTGFHEQYF. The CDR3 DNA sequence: TGCGCCAGCTACACCGGGACAGGGTTCCACGAGCAGTACTTC.

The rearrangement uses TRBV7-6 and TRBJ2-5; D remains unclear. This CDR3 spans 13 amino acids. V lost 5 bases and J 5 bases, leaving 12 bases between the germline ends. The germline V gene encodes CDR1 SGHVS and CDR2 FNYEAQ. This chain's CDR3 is CASSPVLAETQYF. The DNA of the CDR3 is TGTGCCAGCAGCCCGGTCCTCGCGGAGACCCAGTACTTC.

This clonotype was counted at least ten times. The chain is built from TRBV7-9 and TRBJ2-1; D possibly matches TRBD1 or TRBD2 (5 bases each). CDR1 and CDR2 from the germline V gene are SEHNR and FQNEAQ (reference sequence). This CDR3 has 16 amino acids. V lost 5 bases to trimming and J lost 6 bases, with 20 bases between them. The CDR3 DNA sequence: TGTGCCAGCAGCCCAAGGGACCGGCCGAGTTTCAATGAGCAGTTCTTC. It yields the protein CASSPRDRPSFNEQFF.

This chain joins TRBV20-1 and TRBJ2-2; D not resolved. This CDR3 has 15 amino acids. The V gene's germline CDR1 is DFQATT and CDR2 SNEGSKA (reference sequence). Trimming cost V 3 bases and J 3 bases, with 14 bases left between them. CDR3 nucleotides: TGCAGTGCTAGGCTCACAACAAATTACACCGGGGAGCTGTTTTTT. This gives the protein CSARLTTNYTGELFF.

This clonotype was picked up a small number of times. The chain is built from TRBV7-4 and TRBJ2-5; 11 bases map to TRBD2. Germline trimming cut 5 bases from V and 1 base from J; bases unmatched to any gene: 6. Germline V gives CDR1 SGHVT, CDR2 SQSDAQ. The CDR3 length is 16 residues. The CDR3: CASSPSSGGIQETQYF. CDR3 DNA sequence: TGTGCCAGCAGCCCATCTAGCGGGGGGATCCAAGAGACCCAGTACTTC.